The 22 T cell receptor beta chains given below trace back to one sample, sequenced in a study of identical twins. TCRdb re-called the 5' RACE reads with MiXCR, one entry per CDR3 protein. Of some 560,000 distinct CDR3 sequences in the sample, 9.5% to 10% were seen once. This sample also belongs to another study, concerning yellow fever vaccine responses in identical twins.

Source material: PBMCs. The receptor set was obtained from a woman aged 18-29 years in good health.

This clonotype was counted only a few times. The chain employs TRBV21-1 and TRBJ2-1; the table gives TRBD2 as D, unverified against the DNA. TRBV21-1 constitutes a pseudogene. This CDR3 comprises 17 residues. The CDR3 DNA reads as TGTGCCAGCAGCAAAAGGGCTAGCGGGACGAGCGGCAATGAGCAGTTCTTC. Translated: CASSKRASGTSGNEQFF.

This chain uses TRBV19 with TRBJ1-1; D is ambiguous. This CDR3 comprises 12 residues. V was pared by 3 bases and J by 4 bases, with 6 bases between. CDR1 is LNHDA, CDR2 SQIVND, per germline (reference sequence). The CDR3 is CASSMDGTEAFF. The CDR3 nucleotides are TGTGCCAGTAGTATGGACGGCACTGAAGCTTTCTTT.

This clonotype was detected only a few times. The chain couples TRBV7-9 to TRBJ2-3, with 8 bases lining up with TRBD2. The CDR3 contains 17 residues. Germline V CDR1 and CDR2: SEHNR, FQNEAQ (reference sequence). The junction had 9 bases not matched to a gene; V was cut back by 0 bases and J by 4 bases. CDR3 residues: CASSLAGVTGGSDTQYF. The CDR3 nucleotides are TGTGCCAGCAGCTTAGCGGGGGTAACGGGAGGGTCAGATACGCAGTATTTT.

This clonotype was counted at least ten times. The V call is TRBV12-3 or TRBV12-4, the J call TRBJ2-1; 7 nucleotides agree with TRBD2. The CDR3 runs to 12 residues. The V and J ends lost 6 bases and 6 bases, in that order; junction bases with no gene match: 2. CDR3 nucleotide sequence: TGTGCCAGCAGCGGACTAGGCAATGAGCAGTTCTTC. Translating gives CASSGLGNEQFF.

A few counts support this clonotype. V gene TRBV6-1 combines with J gene TRBJ1-4; tentative D call: TRBD1 (6 bases). The CDR3 consists of 13 residues. Germline V gene sequence: CDR1 MNHNS, CDR2 SASEGT. Between the trimmed V and J ends, which lost 6 bases and 4 bases, there was a span of 9 bases. CDR3 bases: TGTGCCAGCAGCGACAGGAATAATGAAAAACTGTTTTTT. This gives the protein CASSDRNNEKLFF.

In this sample, this clonotype turned up a few times. The chain has TRBV2 and TRBJ2-7; possibly TRBD1 or TRBD2 for D (5 bases each). From germline, CDR1 is SNHLY and CDR2 FYNNEI. The CDR3 length is 13 residues. Trimming removed 7 bases from V and 3 bases from J, with 13 bases in between. Written as DNA, the CDR3 is TGTGCCAGCACGAGCGGTGGGGGCTACGAGCAGTACTTC. It yields the protein CASTSGGGYEQYF.

This clonotype was counted many times. CDR3 nucleotide sequence: TGCGCCAGCAGCCAAGATGTGGTGGCTAGCGGGGGAGTCCGTGGTCTCTACAATGAGCAGTTCTTC. Translated: CASSQDVVASGGVRGLYNEQFF. The chain combines TRBV4-1 with TRBJ2-1; TRBD2 aligns across 10 bases. V shed 0 bases, J shed 3 bases, and the junction held 20 bases outside the gene matches. The CDR3 totals 22 residues. Germline-derived CDR1 and CDR2 are MGHRA and YSYEKL.

The V gene is TRBV2, the J gene TRBJ2-1, with TRBD1 as a possible D gene (6 bases). The germline V and J ends were trimmed by 2 bases and 2 bases, with 7 bases remaining between them. Germline-derived CDR1 and CDR2 are SNHLY and FYNNEI. The CDR3 is made up of 14 amino acids. CDR3 sequence (DNA): TGTGCCAGCAGTGAATGGGGGCCCTACAATGAGCAGTTCTTC. Its translation: CASSEWGPYNEQFF.

This clonotype was counted many times. J is TRBJ2-3 and V is TRBV5-1; TRBD1 aligns across 9 bases. The junction had 6 bases not matched to a gene; V was cut back by 2 bases and J by 2 bases. Germline V gene sequence: CDR1 SGHRS, CDR2 YFSETQ. This CDR3 has 16 residues. This CDR3 reads CASSFYRGRYTDTQYF. CDR3 bases: TGCGCCAGCAGCTTCTACAGGGGGCGGTACACAGATACGCAGTATTTT.

The chain joins TRBV4-1 to TRBJ2-5; D ambiguous. Trimming took off 2 bases at V and 2 bases at J, with 9 bases between the two ends. Germline-derived CDR1 and CDR2 are MGHRA and YSYEKL. The CDR3 consists of 14 residues. The CDR3 here is CASSQLVQQETQYF. The CDR3 DNA sequence: TGCGCCAGCAGCCAACTGGTACAGCAAGAGACCCAGTACTTC.

The rearrangement uses TRBV20-1 and TRBJ2-3, with TRBD1 as a possible D gene (6 bases). Per the germline V gene, CDR1 is DFQATT and CDR2 is SNEGSKA (reference sequence). This CDR3 has 13 residues. With 5 bases removed from V and 0 bases from J, the gap between germline ends came to 9 bases. The CDR3 sequence: CSARTASTDTQYF. CDR3 coding DNA: TGCAGTGCTCGGACAGCTAGCACAGATACGCAGTATTTT.

There are many counts of this clonotype. The J gene is TRBJ2-1, the V gene TRBV10-3; maybe TRBD2 (5 bases). The CDR3 covers 13 residues. Looked up from germline, CDR1 is ENHRY and CDR2 is SYGVKD. The V and J ends lost 8 bases and 6 bases respectively, with 14 bases between them. The chain's CDR3 is CAIPVEGSNEQFF. In DNA, the CDR3 is TGTGCCATCCCTGTAGAGGGTTCCAATGAGCAGTTCTTC.

This clonotype appeared a few times. V gene TRBV11-2 combines with J gene TRBJ2-7; TRBD1 aligns across 9 bases. The V and J ends lost 4 bases and 4 bases, in that order; junction bases with no gene match: 2. Germline V gene sequence: CDR1 SGHAT, CDR2 FQNNGV. This CDR3 is built from 13 residues. CDR3 region: CASSWDRVYEQYF. The CDR3, as DNA: TGTGCCAGCAGCTGGGACAGGGTTTACGAGCAGTACTTC. Supplemented by reference TRBV11-2 and TRBJ2-7, the full variable domain reads EAGVAQSPRYKIIEKRQSVAFWCNPISGHATLYWYQQILGQGPKLLIQFQNNGVVDDSQLPKDRFSAERLKGVDSTLKIQPAKLEDSAVYLCASSWDRVYEQYFGPGTRLTVT.

The table lists this clonotype with many counts. This rearrangement joins TRBV5-1 to TRBJ2-1, with 8 bases identical to TRBD2. Germline CDR1 is SGHRS and CDR2 is YFSETQ. The junction had 4 bases not matched to a gene; V was cut back by 0 bases and J by 2 bases. This CDR3 region has 16 residues. The CDR3 loop reads CASSLVGLAAYNEQFF. The CDR3 nucleotides read TGCGCCAGCAGCTTGGTAGGACTAGCCGCCTACAATGAGCAGTTCTTC.

The sample holds a few counts of this clonotype. The chain uses TRBV7-9 and TRBJ2-7; D gene unclear. Germline CDR1 SEHNR, CDR2 FQNEAQ (reference sequence). With 4 bases removed from V and 4 bases from J, the gap between germline ends came to 11 bases. This CDR3 has 13 residues. The CDR3 DNA follows: TGTGCCAGCAGCTCCGCCACGGTGTACGAGCAGTACTTC. It codes for CASSSATVYEQYF.

V and J are TRBV27 and TRBJ2-3, with 8 bases matching TRBD1. CDR3 length: 15 amino acids. Germline lookup yields CDR1 MNHEY and CDR2 SMNVEV (reference sequence). Trimming at V came to 5 bases and at J to 3 bases, leaving 7 bases not matched to a gene. The CDR3 here is CASSLQGDRTDTQYF. The CDR3 DNA reads as TGTGCCAGCAGTCTACAGGGGGACCGAACAGATACGCAGTATTTT.

This sequence joins TRBV5-6 and TRBJ1-6; unclear D gene. V was shortened by 4 bases and J by 13 bases, with 15 bases between the two germline ends. This CDR3 comprises 13 residues. Germline CDR1 reads SGHDT; CDR2 reads YYEEEE. DNA of the CDR3: TGTGCCAGCAGCCCCGCCGGCCCTGGGCCCCTCCACTTT. It specifies CASSPAGPGPLHF.

The chain employs TRBV20-1 and TRBJ2-7, with 7 bases fitting TRBD2. This CDR3 region has 14 residues. Germline V CDR1 and CDR2: DFQATT, SNEGSKA (reference sequence). Unmatched junction bases numbered 7, after V lost 3 bases and J lost 2 bases. CDR3: CSARVVAGAYEQYF. In nucleotides, the CDR3 is TGCAGTGCTAGGGTCGTGGCGGGAGCCTACGAGCAGTACTTC.

The chain has TRBV6-2 or TRBV6-3 and TRBJ2-6, with D tentatively TRBD1 (6 bases). The V end was cut by 5 bases, the J end by 2 bases, with 22 bases between. CDR1 is MNHEY and CDR2 is SVGEGT in the germline V gene. The CDR3 extends over 19 amino acids. CDR3 residues: CASSQPPFTGRTGANVLTF. In nucleotides, the CDR3 is TGTGCCAGCAGTCAACCCCCCTTCACAGGGCGGACTGGGGCCAACGTCCTGACTTTC.

The chain combines TRBV3-1 with TRBJ2-2; D might be TRBD2 (6 bases). The CDR3 contains 13 residues. V lost 4 bases and J 8 bases, leaving 11 bases between the germline ends. Germline CDR1 reads LGHDT; CDR2 reads YNNKEL (reference sequence). CDR3 sequence: CASSLRGFGELFF. In DNA form, the CDR3 reads TGTGCCAGCAGCCTCCGGGGGTTTGGGGAGCTGTTTTTT.

The sample holds a few counts of this clonotype. This rearrangement joins TRBV9 to TRBJ2-2, with D possibly being TRBD1 (5 bases). The CDR3 length is 15 residues. V was clipped by 3 bases and J by 5 bases, with 14 bases between them. Germline CDR1 is SGDLS and CDR2 is YYNGEE. CDR3 in amino acids: CASSAPTSGTGELFF. For the CDR3, the DNA is TGTGCCAGCAGCGCCCCTACGTCAGGGACCGGGGAGCTGTTTTTT.

This clonotype was observed at least ten times. This rearrangement joins TRBV12-3 or TRBV12-4 to TRBJ2-5; no firm D call. CDR3 length equals 13 residues. V was pared by 3 bases and J by 5 bases, with 10 bases between. CDR3 amino acids: CASSLGMSETQYF. CDR3 nucleotides: TGTGCCAGCAGTTTGGGCATGAGTGAGACCCAGTACTTC.